This TCR beta chain was captured in a study of regulatory T cells in long-lasting Graves disease (dated by TCRdb to the early 2020s). As for the study more broadly: Patients with newly diagnosed Graves' disease had been on antithyroid drugs for under 3 months. Persistent Graves' disease patients were compared with newly diagnosed Graves' disease patients by peripheral blood TCR sequencing and RNA sequencing. The study was conducted in China and was registered as a clinical trial. A total of roughly 35 samples were covered by TCR sequencing, comprising approximately 13 persistent and around 20 newly diagnosed Graves' disease patients.

The method behind the library was multiplex PCR. This sample was sequenced with an Illumina HiSeq 4000. iRepertoire HTBI primers and Arm-PCR amplification of CDR3 regions were used to construct TCR beta libraries. Gel purification was performed on PCR products prior to sequencing. Processing in the source paper ran as follows. Gene usage analysis of CDR3 amino acid clonotypes relied on the approximately 60 TRBV and 15 or so TRBJ segments identified across samples. COPE and FqMerger were used to merge the filtered high-quality paired reads into contigs. Contigs were aligned with BLAST to IMGT TRBV, TRBD and TRBJ reference genes, and CDR3 was defined per IMGT. Clonotypes above 0.1% frequency were classified as highly expanded clones. Shannon entropy served as the measure of repertoire diversity, while the Gini coefficient captured V-J evenness. A clonotype found in more than one individual was treated as public. TCRdb trimmed public reads at Q25 via fastp, called clones via MiXCR and kept in-frame beta chains. Rows merge per CDR3 protein into single entries with the most common DNA and genes. Here the V and J calls rest on TCRdb's processing, not on the authors' analysis. The sample profile shows 530,000 or so distinct CDR3 sequences; about 16% of them were found once. The ten most abundant clones make up 12% of the sample.

The germline V gene supplies CDR1 MDHEN and CDR2 SYDVKM. Trimming removed 4 bases from V and 5 bases from J; the gene matches leave 9 bases unexplained. Its CDR3 holds 15 amino acids, cysteine through phenylalanine. Only the CDR3 DNA stays, 45 bases, in frame from base 1. The paper as a whole reports these results and caveats: Sequencing and analysis were restricted to the TCR beta chain. A larger number of public clonotypes was shared among persistent patients (more than 2,500) than among newly diagnosed patients (roughly 930). TRBV28, TRBJ1-2 and TRBJ2-5 were preferentially used in persistent disease, while TRBV20-1 and TRBJ2-1 were favored in newly diagnosed disease. The authors acknowledged the small sample size as a limitation that may reduce accuracy. Only peripheral blood was studied, because thyroid tissue, the primary lesion, was inaccessible. Compared with newly diagnosed patients, persistent Graves' disease patients had lower TCR Shannon entropy and fewer highly expanded clones, which suggests clonal expansion.

The sample's time point label is to be understood as: newly diagnosed GD, antithyroid drugs for less than 3 months. For both TCR sequencing and RNA sequencing, RNA was extracted from PBMCs in TRIzol. Graves' disease was diagnosed according to American Thyroid Association guidelines. Recruitment of patients was carried out at an endocrinology department in Xi'an, China. Each patient gave about 8.1 milliliters of peripheral blood, collected in an EDTA anticoagulant tube. PBMCs were isolated by Ficoll Paque Plus density gradient separation without further T cell sorting. RNA quality was checked with an Agilent 2100 Bioanalyzer and agarose gel, and concentration with a NanoDrop 2000. This clonotype has at least ten counts. This clone's antigen is unknown. Base qualities are not provided; no much larger clone lies one nucleotide away. This same sample was also taken into another study, of T cells in Graves' hyperthyroidism and ophthalmopathy. As that second study puts it: Stable Graves' hyperthyroidism was defined as no progression to ophthalmopathy during 18 months of follow-up. Hyperthyroidism patients were newly diagnosed, had a disease duration of under 2 months, and were aged 18 to 65 years. Patients with uncontrolled infections, other autoimmune diseases, pregnancy or lactation were excluded. Clinical symptoms, serum thyroxine and TRAb, thyroid ultrasound, and orbital computed tomography formed the basis for the diagnoses. The TCR CDR3 was subjected to a first round of RT-PCR using the HTBI primer set and the Qiagen OneStep RT-PCR kit. Most expanded thyroid clonotypes (frequency above 0.001) were also detected in blood, a finding suggesting that blood repertoires may reflect thyroid immune responses. Ophthalmopathy was separated from stable hyperthyroidism by a 13 V-J signature model, with just over 85% sensitivity and roughly 84% specificity obtained in cross-validation and 80%/75% obtained in testing. In validation, progression to ophthalmopathy was predicted by the model with 55% to 71% sensitivity and 72.22% specificity, a median of about 6.8 months before onset. TCR V-J signatures able to tell the groups apart were searched for in a discovery cohort of 90 to 100 patients, of whom roughly 42 had Graves' ophthalmopathy and 55 to 65 had stable Graves' hyperthyroidism. Prospective prediction of ophthalmopathy was tested in an independent validation cohort consisting of 18 hyperthyroidism patients and approximately 16 patients who later progressed to ophthalmopathy. The 95 to 100 discovery patients were randomly divided into training and test sets at a 7:3 ratio. In addition, the study compared T-cell repertoires in thyroid tissue and in blood from roughly six Graves' hyperthyroidism patients. After sampling, hyperthyroidism patients received methimazole starting at 30 mg daily, and ophthalmopathy patients received high-dose intravenous methylprednisolone. The libraries were constructed in a second round of multiplex PCR and then size-selected and purified. The libraries were sequenced on an Illumina HiSeq2000 using paired-end 100 bp reads. Raw data were processed with SOAPnuke, discarding reads with adapters, uncalled bases, mean Phred below 15, or no exact constant-primer or identifier match. COPE v1.2.5 was used to merge the high-quality paired reads, and each unique nucleotide sequence was defined as a clonotype. MiTCR v1.1 was used to align clonotypes to the IMGT TRBV, TRBD and TRBJ reference segments. Only V-J combinations with frequency above 0.0001, covering about 99% of repertoires, were analysed. A TCS score was defined as the ratio between F50 (clonal expansion) and ExV (chaos), using BLOSUM62-based TCRdist between CDR3 peptides within each V-J. Welch's t-statistics and random forest reduced around 510 V-J features to about 12, which were used in a naive Bayes classifier (R e1071). Sample size was not statistically predetermined, and blinding of investigators to group allocation was not performed. TCR Vbeta CDR3 sequencing of 130 to 150 peripheral blood samples (under 45 ophthalmopathy, roughly 74 hyperthyroidism and 17 progressor patients) is reported in the paper.

This clonotype was sampled from a man between 18 and 35 years old with Graves disease. Donor details come from another sample of the same person, matched by shared clones. This chain is built from TRBV28 and TRBJ2-7, and TRBD1 matches 9 of the central bases. The sample was peripheral blood mononuclear cells (PBMCs), taken at new diagnosis, from a patient treated with antithyroid drugs. The nucleotide sequence is TGTGCCAGCAGTTGGGGACAGGGAGGTAGAAACGAGCAGTACTTC. It translates as CASSWGQGGRNEQYF.